This T cell receptor beta chain was identified during a study of T cell repertoires in cytomegalovirus infection. Study context: CMV infection together with matching HLA type was indicated by public TCR beta signatures.

TCRdb reanalysed the reads using MiXCR and keeps one entry per CDR3 protein. The table includes tens of thousands of distinct CDR3 sequences, roughly a quarter detected once. Findings and caveats of the study: CMV-specific TCR beta clonotypes restricted by HLA-C were the ones dominating the ex vivo response. Using cumulative public TCR beta family frequency, the authors identified those who carried CMV together with the relevant HLA.

V shed 0 bases and J shed 0 bases, with 12 bases lying between them. Germline V CDR1 and CDR2: SGHRS, YFSETQ. This CDR3 contains 16 residues. About this clonotype itself: Its antigen is not identified.

The TCR sequence derives from a human donor in good health (CMV status not recorded). Some clones in this sample may be carry-over from other donors' samples. The sample in question was CD8+ T cells from cultured PBMCs, obtained from culture after CMV antigen stimulation. This sequence joins TRBV5-1 and TRBJ1-1; D remains ambiguous. CDR3 amino acids: CASSLGNSDLNTEAFF. The CDR3 bases are TGCGCCAGCAGCTTGGGAAACAGCGACCTGAACACTGAAGCTTTCTTT.